Listed here is a single TCR beta chain. Antigen specificity is unknown. This sample includes further DNA sequences coding for the same CDR3. These data originate in a study of a mutant IDH1 vaccine in newly diagnosed glioma. Looking at the study overall: Treated patients, averaging approximately 40 years, were roughly 60% male and about 38% female. General study results and limits: Any relationship between pseudoprogression and changes in top peripheral T cell clonotypes seemed absent.

The time point: baseline, week 1 (first vaccination visit). Treatment described: pre-vaccination baseline after standard-of-care therapy. Those who donated had recent WHO grade 3 or 4 IDH1-mutant, ATRX-lost astrocytomas. V lost 6 bases, J lost 1 base, and 4 bases stayed unmatched. The length of the CDR3 is 14 residues. Per the germline V gene, CDR1 is MNHEY and CDR2 is SVGAGI. Libraries were prepared by immunoSEQ multiplex PCR; TCRdb keeps only in-frame clonotypes and omits some of them. The data contain 70,000 to 95,000 clones, approximately 80% of them singletons. This chain links TRBV6-5 with TRBJ2-7; 9 nucleotides agree with TRBD1. The receptor was isolated from a man in his forties with glioma. Some clones in this sample may be carry-over from other donors' samples. The source was PBMCs, collected from a glioma patient treated with radiotherapy, temozolomide or both. The CDR3 reads CASSPGQGSYEQYF. In nucleotides, the CDR3 is TGTGCCAGCAGCCCCGGACAGGGGTCCTACGAGCAGTACTTC.